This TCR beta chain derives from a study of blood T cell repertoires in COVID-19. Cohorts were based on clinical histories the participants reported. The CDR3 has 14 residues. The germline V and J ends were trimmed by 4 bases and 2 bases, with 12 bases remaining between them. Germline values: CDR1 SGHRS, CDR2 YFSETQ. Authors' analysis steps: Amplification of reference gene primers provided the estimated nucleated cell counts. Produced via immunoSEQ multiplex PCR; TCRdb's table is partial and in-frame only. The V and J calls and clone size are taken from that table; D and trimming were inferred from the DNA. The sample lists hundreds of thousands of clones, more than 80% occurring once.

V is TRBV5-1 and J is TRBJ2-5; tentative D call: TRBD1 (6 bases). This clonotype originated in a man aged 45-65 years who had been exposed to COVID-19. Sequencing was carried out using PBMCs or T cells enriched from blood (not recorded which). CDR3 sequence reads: CASSTQGIQETQYF. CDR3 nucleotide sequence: TGCGCCAGCAGCACCCAGGGGATACAAGAGACCCAGTACTTC.